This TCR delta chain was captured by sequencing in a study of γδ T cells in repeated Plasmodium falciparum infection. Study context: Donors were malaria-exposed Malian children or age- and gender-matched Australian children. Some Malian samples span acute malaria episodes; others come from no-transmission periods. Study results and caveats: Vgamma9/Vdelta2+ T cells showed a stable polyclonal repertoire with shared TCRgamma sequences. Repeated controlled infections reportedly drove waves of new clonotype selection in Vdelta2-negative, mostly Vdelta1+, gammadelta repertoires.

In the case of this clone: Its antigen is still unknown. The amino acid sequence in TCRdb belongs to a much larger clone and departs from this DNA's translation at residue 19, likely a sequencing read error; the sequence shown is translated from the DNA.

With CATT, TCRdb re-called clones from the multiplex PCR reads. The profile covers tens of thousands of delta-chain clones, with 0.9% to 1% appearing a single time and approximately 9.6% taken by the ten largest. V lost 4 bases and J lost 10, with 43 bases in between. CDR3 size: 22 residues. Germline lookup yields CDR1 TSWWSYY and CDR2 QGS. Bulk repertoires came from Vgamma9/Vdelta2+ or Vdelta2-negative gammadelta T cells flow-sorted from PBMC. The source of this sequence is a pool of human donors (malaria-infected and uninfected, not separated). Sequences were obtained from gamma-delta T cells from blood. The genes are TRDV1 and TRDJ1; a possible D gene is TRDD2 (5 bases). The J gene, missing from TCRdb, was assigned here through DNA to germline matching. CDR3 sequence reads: CALGAPSYPLPLQREYMGRLIF. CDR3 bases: TGTGCTCTTGGGGCACCTTCGTATCCATTACCGCTCCAGAGGGAATATATGGGTAGACTCATCTTT.